This T cell receptor (beta chain) was sequenced during a study of response to subunit inactivated influenza vaccine. CDR3 length: 14 amino acids. With 7 bases removed from V and 5 bases from J, the gap between germline ends came to 17 bases. The V gene's germline CDR1 is MNHEY and CDR2 SMNVEV (reference sequence). This clonotype was seen a few times. TCRdb recomputed calls from the RT-PCR reads with MiXCR, one row per CDR3 protein. The table includes about 620,000 distinct CDR3 sequences, roughly 10% detected once. The genes are TRBV27 and TRBJ2-5; D is tentatively TRBD1 or TRBD2 (5 bases each). The starting material was PBMCs from blood, obtained on the day of vaccination. This TCR was recovered from a man aged 45-65 years who received an inactivated influenza vaccine. The CDR3 DNA follows: TGTGCCAGCATGGTTCGGGGCCTCTGGGAGACCCAGTACTTC. This codes for CASMVRGLWETQYF.